These T cell receptor beta chains were read from a single sample in a study of T cells in Graves' hyperthyroidism and ophthalmopathy. TCRdb redid the calling of the multiplex PCR reads with MiXCR, one entry per CDR3 protein. Here the sample spans approximately 570,000 distinct CDR3 sequences, just under 20% being singletons. The source material was blood. Every receptor here comes from a man aged 35-49 years with Graves' ophthalmopathy. CDR3s include the opening cysteine and the closing phenylalanine or tryptophan. D genes are given only for firm matches. Some rows mark clone size as missing; the rest say once, few, many or name a class of expanded clone.

d_call	v_call	cdr3_length	clone_size	j_call	cdr3_aa	cdr3_nt
.	TRBV30	14	few	TRBJ2-6	CAWSNRAGANVLTF	TGTGCCTGGAGTAACAGGGCTGGGGCCAACGTCCTGACTTTC
.	TRBV3-1	15	many	TRBJ2-5	CASSQGIDSGETQYF	TGTGCCAGCAGCCAAGGTATTGATAGTGGAGAGACCCAGTACTTC
TRBD2	TRBV20-1	19	many	TRBJ2-3	CSARDPASGAQPGTDTQYF	TGCAGTGCTAGAGATCCCGCTAGCGGGGCCCAGCCTGGCACAGATACGCAGTATTTT
.	TRBV20-1	13	.	TRBJ1-1	CSARARGRTEAFF	TGCAGTGCTAGAGCGAGGGGAAGAACTGAAGCTTTCTTT
TRBD1	TRBV6-1	16	.	TRBJ2-1	CASSLSKGAQGSEQFF	TGTGCCAGCAGCCTTAGCAAGGGGGCGCAGGGGTCTGAGCAGTTCTTC
TRBD2	TRBV27	15	many	TRBJ2-1	CASSLEAGAFDEQFF	TGTGCCAGCAGTTTGGAAGCGGGAGCATTCGATGAGCAGTTCTTC
TRBD1	TRBV12-3/TRBV12-4	15	.	TRBJ2-3	CASSFEGAHTDTQYF	TGTGCCAGCAGTTTTGAGGGGGCCCATACAGATACGCAGTATTTT
TRBD2	TRBV7-2	18	.	TRBJ2-1	CASSLGVPGLAPYNEQFF	TGTGCCAGCAGCTTAGGGGTTCCGGGACTAGCACCCTACAATGAGCAGTTCTTC
TRBD2	TRBV19	15	.	TRBJ2-7	CASSIFAGATYEQYF	TGTGCCAGTAGTATTTTCGCGGGAGCGACCTACGAGCAGTACTTC
TRBD2	TRBV7-9	18	.	TRBJ2-1	CASSLVGSGRALDNEQFF	TGTGCCAGCAGCTTGGTAGGTAGCGGGAGGGCCCTGGACAATGAGCAGTTCTTC
.	TRBV18	14	.	TRBJ2-1	CASSPQARGPEQFF	TGTGCCAGCTCACCACAGGCCCGGGGGCCTGAGCAGTTCTTC
TRBD2	TRBV28	17	many	TRBJ2-1	CASSPNTRLANYNEQFF	TGTGCCAGCAGTCCTAATACCAGACTAGCCAACTACAATGAGCAGTTCTTC
TRBD2	TRBV11-2	16	many	TRBJ2-1	CASSLVGSGGPNEQFF	TGTGCCAGCAGCTTAGTAGGGAGCGGGGGCCCGAATGAGCAGTTCTTC
.	TRBV4-2	16	.	TRBJ1-3	CASSQELGFSGNTIYF	TGTGCCAGCAGCCAAGAGCTGGGTTTCTCTGGAAACACCATATATTTT
.	TRBV18	15	few	TRBJ1-5	CASSHEGESNQPQHF	TGTGCCAGCTCACACGAAGGGGAGAGCAATCAGCCCCAGCATTTT
.	TRBV20-1	12	many	TRBJ1-1	CSALPTGTEAFF	TGCAGTGCCCTCCCGACAGGCACTGAAGCTTTCTTT
.	TRBV2	13	few	TRBJ2-4	CAGRGTPKNIQYF	TGTGCCGGTAGGGGAACTCCCAAAAACATTCAGTACTTC
.	TRBV27	13	.	TRBJ2-1	CASIPDSADEQFF	TGTGCCAGCATCCCGGACTCGGCAGATGAGCAGTTCTTC
.	TRBV7-3	14	many	TRBJ1-1	CASSLSSAATEAFF	TGTGCCAGCAGCTTATCGAGTGCGGCCACTGAAGCTTTCTTT
TRBD2	TRBV20-1	16	.	TRBJ2-7	CSASSGTSGNAYEQYF	TGCAGTGCTAGCTCCGGGACTAGCGGGAATGCCTACGAGCAGTACTTC
.	TRBV18	13	many	TRBJ2-7	CASSPVDKNEQYF	TGTGCCAGCTCACCCGTTGATAAAAACGAGCAGTACTTC
.	TRBV30	11	many	TRBJ1-1	CGAGWNTEAFF	TGTGGGGCGGGCTGGAACACTGAAGCTTTCTTT
.	TRBV4-3	16	.	TRBJ1-6	CASSHIRTPGNSPLHF	TGCGCCAGCAGCCACATACGTACCCCGGGGAATTCACCCCTCCACTTT
TRBD2	TRBV30	16	few	TRBJ2-3	CAWTKAGLRLTDTQYF	TGTGCCTGGACGAAAGCGGGGCTAAGACTCACAGATACGCAGTATTTT
.	TRBV29-1	11	.	TRBJ2-7	CSVYVLYEQYF	TGCAGCGTGTACGTCTTATACGAGCAGTACTTC
.	TRBV7-9	16	few	TRBJ1-4	CASSSRGARTNEKLFF	TGTGCCAGCAGCTCCAGGGGTGCGAGAACTAATGAAAAACTGTTTTTT
.	TRBV18	13	many	TRBJ2-5	CASSPPGMETQYF	TGTGCCAGCTCACCACCGGGAATGGAGACCCAGTACTTC
.	TRBV27	13	many	TRBJ2-7	CASSPLEGYEQYF	TGTGCCAGCAGCCCGTTAGAGGGCTACGAGCAGTACTTC
TRBD1	TRBV6-1	13	.	TRBJ1-6	CASTLTGVSPLHF	TGTGCCAGCACCCTCACAGGGGTTTCACCCCTCCACTTT
.	TRBV4-1	16	few	TRBJ2-7	CASSQDPGATTYEQYF	TGCGCCAGCAGCCAAGATCCAGGGGCAACCACTTACGAGCAGTACTTC
TRBD2	TRBV7-9	13	.	TRBJ2-7	CASSASGRNEQYF	TGCGCCAGCTCGGCTAGCGGGAGGAATGAGCAGTACTTC
.	TRBV5-6	17	.	TRBJ2-2	CASSFGGANVNTGELFF	TGTGCCAGCAGCTTTGGTGGAGCGAACGTCAACACCGGGGAGCTGTTTTTT
.	TRBV7-9	14	many	TRBJ2-3	CASSSGIYTDTQYF	TGTGCCAGCAGCTCCGGGATCTACACAGATACGCAGTATTTT
.	TRBV6-5	17	many	TRBJ1-5	CASSYSGPTGSNQPQHF	TGTGCCAGCAGTTACTCTGGTCCGACAGGAAGCAATCAGCCCCAGCATTTT
.	TRBV5-5	15	many	TRBJ1-1	CASRNEGDMNTEAFF	TGTGCCAGCAGGAACGAAGGAGATATGAACACTGAAGCTTTCTTT
.	TRBV11-2	12	many	TRBJ2-7	CASSPQGGEQYF	TGTGCCAGCAGCCCCCAGGGAGGTGAGCAGTACTTC
.	TRBV10-3	15	.	TRBJ2-5	CAISRTTGLQETQYF	TGTGCCATCAGTCGGACAACCGGTCTTCAAGAGACCCAGTACTTC
TRBD1	TRBV7-8	17	many	TRBJ2-2	CASSPRRTGGRTGELFF	TGTGCCAGCAGCCCCCGAAGGACAGGAGGCCGTACCGGGGAGCTGTTTTTT
.	TRBV11-2	15	medium-sized	TRBJ2-1	CASSPLDSIYNEQFF	TGTGCCAGCAGCCCCCTGGACAGCATCTACAATGAGCAGTTCTTC
.	TRBV12-3/TRBV12-4	15	.	TRBJ2-6	CASIRSRSGANVLTF	TGTGCCAGCATTCGCTCCCGCTCTGGGGCCAACGTCCTGACTTTC
.	TRBV19	15	.	TRBJ1-5	CASSNVGAANQPQHF	TGTGCCAGTAGTAATGTAGGAGCTGCCAATCAGCCCCAGCATTTT
.	TRBV12-3/TRBV12-4	13	many	TRBJ2-7	CASSPSVSYEQYF	TGTGCCAGCAGTCCTTCTGTGTCCTACGAGCAGTACTTC
.	TRBV27	14	.	TRBJ1-5	CASIIGRDNQPQHF	TGTGCCAGCATTATAGGGCGGGACAATCAGCCCCAGCATTTT
.	TRBV6-1	14	.	TRBJ1-6	CASSLGQGQSPLHF	TGTGCCAGCAGTCTCGGACAAGGTCAATCACCCCTCCACTTT
TRBD1	TRBV18	17	few	TRBJ1-3	CASSPIGRGPNGNTIYF	TGTGCCAGCTCCCCTATCGGCAGGGGGCCAAATGGAAACACCATATATTTT
.	TRBV12-5	15	.	TRBJ2-2	CAPLGARGITGELFF	TGTGCCCCACTCGGGGCTCGCGGAATCACCGGGGAGCTGTTTTTT
TRBD2	TRBV6-6	17	.	TRBJ2-3	CASSYSLAGGHTDTQYF	TGTGCCAGCAGTTACTCGCTAGCGGGGGGCCACACAGATACGCAGTATTTT
.	TRBV6-1	15	few	TRBJ2-3	CASSISRGRTDTQYF	TGTGCCAGCTCAATATCTCGGGGACGCACAGATACGCAGTATTTT
.	TRBV7-8	15	many	TRBJ2-3	CASNLQGTGTDTQYF	TGTGCCAGCAATCTGCAGGGTACGGGGACAGATACGCAGTATTTT
.	TRBV12-3/TRBV12-4	13	many	TRBJ2-7	CASSLGLPYEQYF	TGTGCCAGCAGTTTAGGATTACCCTACGAGCAGTACTTC
.	TRBV7-2	17	many	TRBJ2-1	CASSLRLGEASYNEQFF	TGTGCCAGCAGCTTGCGATTGGGGGAGGCGTCCTACAATGAGCAGTTCTTC
.	TRBV29-1	15	.	TRBJ1-1	CSVDPDSWANTEAFF	TGCAGCGTTGATCCAGACAGTTGGGCGAACACTGAAGCTTTCTTT
TRBD2	TRBV27	12	few	TRBJ2-2	CASSTPGGGLFF	TGTGCCAGCAGTACCCCCGGGGGGGGACTGTTTTTT
.	TRBV3-1	15	many	TRBJ2-3	CASSQDDRFTDTQYF	TGTGCCAGCAGCCAAGATGATCGGTTTACAGATACGCAGTATTTT
TRBD1	TRBV3-1	12	many	TRBJ1-2	CASSSTGYGYTF	TGTGCCAGCAGCTCGACAGGGTATGGCTACACCTTC
.	TRBV6-2/TRBV6-3	15	.	TRBJ2-7	CASSPLGYRSYEQYF	TGTGCCAGCAGTCCCCTTGGGTATCGGTCCTACGAGCAGTACTTC
TRBD1	TRBV5-5	14	.	TRBJ2-3	CASSAPTGEDTQYF	TGTGCCAGCAGCGCACCGACAGGGGAGGATACGCAGTATTTT
TRBD2	TRBV6-5	19	.	TRBJ2-7	CASSSSFGLAGGSSYEQYF	TGTGCCAGCAGTTCCTCCTTCGGACTAGCGGGAGGGTCCTCCTACGAGCAGTACTTC